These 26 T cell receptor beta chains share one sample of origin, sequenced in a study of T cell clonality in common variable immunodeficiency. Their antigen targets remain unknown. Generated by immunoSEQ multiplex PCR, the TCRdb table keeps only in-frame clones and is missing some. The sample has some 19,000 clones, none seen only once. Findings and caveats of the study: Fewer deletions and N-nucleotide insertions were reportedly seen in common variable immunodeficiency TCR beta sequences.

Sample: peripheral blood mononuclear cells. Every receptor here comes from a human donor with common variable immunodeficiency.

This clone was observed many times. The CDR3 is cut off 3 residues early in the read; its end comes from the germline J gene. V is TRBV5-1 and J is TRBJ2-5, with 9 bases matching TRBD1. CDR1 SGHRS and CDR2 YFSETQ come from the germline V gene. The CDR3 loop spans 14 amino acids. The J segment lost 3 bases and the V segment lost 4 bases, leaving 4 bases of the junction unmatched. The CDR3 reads CASSMGQGEETQYF. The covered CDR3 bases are TGCGCCAGCAGCATGGGACAGGGAGAAGAGACC.

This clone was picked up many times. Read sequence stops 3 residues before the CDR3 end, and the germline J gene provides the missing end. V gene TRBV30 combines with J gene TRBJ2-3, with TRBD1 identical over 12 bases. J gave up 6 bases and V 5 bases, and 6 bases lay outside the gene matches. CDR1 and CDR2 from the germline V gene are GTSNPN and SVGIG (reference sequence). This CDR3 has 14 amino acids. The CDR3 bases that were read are TGTGCCTGGCGGGGACAGGGGGCTGGGGATACG. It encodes CAWRGQGAGDT. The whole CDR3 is CAWRGQGAGDTQYF.

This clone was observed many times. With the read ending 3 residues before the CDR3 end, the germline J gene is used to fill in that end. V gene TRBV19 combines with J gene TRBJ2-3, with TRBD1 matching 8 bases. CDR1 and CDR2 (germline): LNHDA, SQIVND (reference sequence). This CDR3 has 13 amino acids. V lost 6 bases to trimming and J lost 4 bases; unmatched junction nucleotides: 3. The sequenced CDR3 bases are TGTGCCAGTAGGCAGGGGGCCGCAGATACG. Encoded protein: CASRQGAADT. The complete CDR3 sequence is CASRQGAADTQYF.

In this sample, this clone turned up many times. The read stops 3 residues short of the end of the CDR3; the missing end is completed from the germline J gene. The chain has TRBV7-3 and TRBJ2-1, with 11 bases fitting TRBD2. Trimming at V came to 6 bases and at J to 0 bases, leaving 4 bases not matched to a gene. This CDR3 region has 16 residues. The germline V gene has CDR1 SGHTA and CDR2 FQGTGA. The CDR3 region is CASRDSGRGSYNEQFF. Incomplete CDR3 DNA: TGTGCCAGCAGAGATAGCGGGAGGGGCTCCTACAATGAG.

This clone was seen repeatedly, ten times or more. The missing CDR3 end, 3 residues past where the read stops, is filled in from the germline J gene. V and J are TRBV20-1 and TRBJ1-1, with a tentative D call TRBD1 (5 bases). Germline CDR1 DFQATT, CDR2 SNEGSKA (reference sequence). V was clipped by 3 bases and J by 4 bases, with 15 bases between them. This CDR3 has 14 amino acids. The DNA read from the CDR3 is TGCAGTGCTAGGGGGCGGCGGGGTGGCACTGAA. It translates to CSARGRRGGTE. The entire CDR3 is CSARGRRGGTEAFF.

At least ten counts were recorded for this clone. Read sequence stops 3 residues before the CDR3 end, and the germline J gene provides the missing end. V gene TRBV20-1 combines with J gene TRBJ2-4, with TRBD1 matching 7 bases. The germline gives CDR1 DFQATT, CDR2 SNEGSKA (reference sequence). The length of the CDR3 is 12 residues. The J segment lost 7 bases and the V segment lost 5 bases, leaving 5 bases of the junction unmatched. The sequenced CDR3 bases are TGCAGTGCTCCTGACAGGGTCAACATT. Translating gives CSAPDRVNI. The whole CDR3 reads CSAPDRVNIQYF.

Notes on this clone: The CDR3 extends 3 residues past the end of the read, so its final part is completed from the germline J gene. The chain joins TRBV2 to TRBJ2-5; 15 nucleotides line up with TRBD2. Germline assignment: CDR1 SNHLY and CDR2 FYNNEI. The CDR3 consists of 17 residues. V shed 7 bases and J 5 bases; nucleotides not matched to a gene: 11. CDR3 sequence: CASMRGTSGGLVETQYF. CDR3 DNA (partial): TGTGCCAGCATGAGGGGGACTAGCGGGGGGTTGGTGGAGACC.

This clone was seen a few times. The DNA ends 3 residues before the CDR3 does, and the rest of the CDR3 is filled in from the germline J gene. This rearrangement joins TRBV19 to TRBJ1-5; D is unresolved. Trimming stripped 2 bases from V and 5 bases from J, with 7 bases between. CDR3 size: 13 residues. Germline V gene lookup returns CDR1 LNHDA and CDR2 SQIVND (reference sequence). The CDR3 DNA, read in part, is TGTGCCAGTAGTATATCCCTCTATCAGCCC. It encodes CASSISLYQP. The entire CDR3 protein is CASSISLYQPQHF. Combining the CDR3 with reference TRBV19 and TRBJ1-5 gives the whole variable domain DGGITQSPKYLFRKEGQNVTLSCEQNLNHDAMYWYRQDPGQGLRLIYYSQIVNDFQKGDIAEGYSVSREKKESFPLTVTSAQKNPTAFYLCASSISLYQPQHFGDGTRLSIL.

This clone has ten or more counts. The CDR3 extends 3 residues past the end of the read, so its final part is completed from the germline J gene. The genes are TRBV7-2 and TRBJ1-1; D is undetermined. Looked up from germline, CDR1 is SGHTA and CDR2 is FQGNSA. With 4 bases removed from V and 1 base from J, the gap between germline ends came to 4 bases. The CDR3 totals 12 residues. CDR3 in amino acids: CASSSSNTEAFF. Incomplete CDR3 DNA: TGTGCCAGCAGCTCATCGAACACTGAA. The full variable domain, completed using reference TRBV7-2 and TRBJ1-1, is GAGVSQSPSNKVTEKGKDVELRCDPISGHTALYWYRQSLGQGLEFLIYFQGNSAPDKSGLPSDRFSAERTGGSVSTLTIQRTQQEDSAVYLCASSSSNTEAFFGQGTRLTVV.

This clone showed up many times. CDR3 DNA (partial): TGTGCCAGCAGCCTGAGACAGGGAAGCACCGGGGAG. Translated: CASSLRQGSTGE. From start to end, the CDR3 is CASSLRQGSTGELFF. The genes are TRBV7-3 and TRBJ2-2, with 7 nucleotides matching TRBD1. The read ends 3 residues early relative to the CDR3; the germline J gene fills the gap. The CDR3 is 15 residues long. Germline loops: CDR1 SGHTA, CDR2 FQGTGA. V lost 5 bases, J lost 4 bases, and 7 bases stayed unmatched.

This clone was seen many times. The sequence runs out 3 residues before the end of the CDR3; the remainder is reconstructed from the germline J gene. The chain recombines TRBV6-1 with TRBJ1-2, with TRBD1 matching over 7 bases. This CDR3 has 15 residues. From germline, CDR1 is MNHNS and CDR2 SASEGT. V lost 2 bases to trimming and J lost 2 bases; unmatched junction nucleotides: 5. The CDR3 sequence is CASSEYDRANYGYTF. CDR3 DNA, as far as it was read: TGTGCCAGCAGTGAATACGACAGGGCAAACTATGGC.

The CDR3 DNA, read in part, is TGTGCCTGGAGTGTACAACAGGGAAAA. Its translation is CAWSVQQGK. The CDR3 reads in full as CAWSVQQGKLFF. This chain links TRBV30 with TRBJ1-4; perhaps TRBD1 as D (6 bases). From the germline J gene comes the end of the CDR3, since the read stops 3 residues before it. The V and J ends lost 0 bases and 10 bases respectively, with 9 bases between them. The V gene's germline CDR1 is GTSNPN and CDR2 SVGIG (reference sequence). This CDR3 is 12 amino acids long.

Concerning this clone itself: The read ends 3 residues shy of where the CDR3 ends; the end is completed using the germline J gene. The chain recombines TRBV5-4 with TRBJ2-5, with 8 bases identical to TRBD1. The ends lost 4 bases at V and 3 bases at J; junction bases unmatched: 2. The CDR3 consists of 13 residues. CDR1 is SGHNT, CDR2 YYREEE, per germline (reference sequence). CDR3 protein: CASSPGQEETQYF. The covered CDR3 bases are TGTGCCAGCAGCCCGGGACAGGAAGAGACC.

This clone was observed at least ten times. CDR3 bases read: TGTGCCTGGAGGACAGGGGGACTGAACACTGAA. Translated: CAWRTGGLNTE. The complete CDR3 protein is CAWRTGGLNTEAFF. This chain joins TRBV30 and TRBJ1-1; 9 bases are shared with TRBD1. The read comes to an end 3 residues before the CDR3 does, leaving the germline J gene to fill in the end. Germline trimming cut 3 bases from V and 0 bases from J; bases unmatched to any gene: 2. This CDR3 has 14 residues. From germline, CDR1 is GTSNPN and CDR2 SVGIG (reference sequence).

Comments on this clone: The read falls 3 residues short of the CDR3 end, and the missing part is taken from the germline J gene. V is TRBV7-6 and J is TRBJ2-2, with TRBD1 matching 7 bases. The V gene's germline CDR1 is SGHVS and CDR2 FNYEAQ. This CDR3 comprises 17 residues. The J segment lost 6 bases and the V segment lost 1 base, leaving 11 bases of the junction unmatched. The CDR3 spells CASSLVGSRGIPGELFF. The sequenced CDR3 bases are TGTGCCAGCAGCTTAGTTGGATCCAGGGGGATTCCCGGGGAG.

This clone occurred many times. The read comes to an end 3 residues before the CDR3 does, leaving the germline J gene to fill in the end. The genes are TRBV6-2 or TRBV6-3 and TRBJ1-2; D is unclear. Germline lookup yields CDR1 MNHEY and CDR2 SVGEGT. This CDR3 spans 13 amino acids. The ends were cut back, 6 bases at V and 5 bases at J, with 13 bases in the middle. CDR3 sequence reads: CASRVYLGYGYTF. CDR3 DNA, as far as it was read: TGTGCCAGCAGAGTCTATTTAGGGTATGGC.

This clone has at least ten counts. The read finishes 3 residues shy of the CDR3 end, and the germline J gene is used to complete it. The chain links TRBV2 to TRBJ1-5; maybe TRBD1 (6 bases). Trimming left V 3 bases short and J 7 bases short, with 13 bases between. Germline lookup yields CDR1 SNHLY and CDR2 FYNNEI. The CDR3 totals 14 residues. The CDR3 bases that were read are TGTGCCAGCAGTGAGGTGGACAGACAACAGCCC. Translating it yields CASSEVDRQQP. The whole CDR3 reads CASSEVDRQQPQHF.

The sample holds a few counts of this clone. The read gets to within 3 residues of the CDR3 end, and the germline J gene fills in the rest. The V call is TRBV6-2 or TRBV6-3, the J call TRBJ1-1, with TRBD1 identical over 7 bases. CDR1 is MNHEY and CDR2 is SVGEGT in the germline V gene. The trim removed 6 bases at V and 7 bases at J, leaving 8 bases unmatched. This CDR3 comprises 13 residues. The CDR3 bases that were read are TGTGCCAGCAGGCTACAGGGGCAATTTGAA. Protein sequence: CASRLQGQFE. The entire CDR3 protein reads CASRLQGQFEAFF.

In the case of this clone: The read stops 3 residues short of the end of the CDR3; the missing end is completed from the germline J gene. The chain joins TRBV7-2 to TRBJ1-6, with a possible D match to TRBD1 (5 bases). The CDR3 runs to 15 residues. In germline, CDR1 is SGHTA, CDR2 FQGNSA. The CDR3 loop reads CASSLGGANPLPLHF. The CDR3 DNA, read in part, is TGTGCCAGCAGCTTAGGAGGGGCGAACCCTCTCCCC.

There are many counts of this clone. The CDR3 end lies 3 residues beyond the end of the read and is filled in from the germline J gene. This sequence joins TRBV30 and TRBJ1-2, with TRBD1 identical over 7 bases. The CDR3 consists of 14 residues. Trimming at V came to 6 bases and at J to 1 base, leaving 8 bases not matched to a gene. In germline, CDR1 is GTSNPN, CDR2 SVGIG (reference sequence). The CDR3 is CACLKGARNYGYTF. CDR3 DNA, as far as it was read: TGTGCCTGCCTGAAGGGGGCGCGTAACTATGGC.

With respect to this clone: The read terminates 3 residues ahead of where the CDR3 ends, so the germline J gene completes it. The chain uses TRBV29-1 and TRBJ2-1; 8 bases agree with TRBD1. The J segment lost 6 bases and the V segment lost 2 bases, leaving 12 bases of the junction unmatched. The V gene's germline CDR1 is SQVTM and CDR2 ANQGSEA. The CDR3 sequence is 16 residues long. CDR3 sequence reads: CSVEPRLDRDGNEQFF. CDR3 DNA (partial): TGCAGCGTTGAACCAAGGTTGGACAGGGACGGCAATGAG.

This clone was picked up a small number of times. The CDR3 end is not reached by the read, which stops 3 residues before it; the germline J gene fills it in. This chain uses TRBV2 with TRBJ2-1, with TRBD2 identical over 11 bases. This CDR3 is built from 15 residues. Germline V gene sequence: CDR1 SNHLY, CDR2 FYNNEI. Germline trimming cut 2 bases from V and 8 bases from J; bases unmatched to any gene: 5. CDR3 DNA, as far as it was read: TGTGCCAGCAGTGAACTAGCGGGGGGCCTTTATGAG. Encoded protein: CASSELAGGLYE. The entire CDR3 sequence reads CASSELAGGLYEQFF. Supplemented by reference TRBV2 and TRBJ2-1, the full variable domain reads EPEVTQTPSHQVTQMGQEVILRCVPISNHLYFYWYRQILGQKVEFLVSFYNNEISEKSEIFDDQFSVERPDGSNFTLKIRSTKLEDSAMYFCASSELAGGLYEQFFGPGTRLTVL.

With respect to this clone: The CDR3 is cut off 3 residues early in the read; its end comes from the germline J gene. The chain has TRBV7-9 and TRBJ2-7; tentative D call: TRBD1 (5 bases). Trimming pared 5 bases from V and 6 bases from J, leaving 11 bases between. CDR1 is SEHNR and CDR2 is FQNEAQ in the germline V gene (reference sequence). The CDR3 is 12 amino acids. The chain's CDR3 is CASSPMGPEQYF. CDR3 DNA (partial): TGTGCCAGCAGCCCCATGGGGCCCGAG.

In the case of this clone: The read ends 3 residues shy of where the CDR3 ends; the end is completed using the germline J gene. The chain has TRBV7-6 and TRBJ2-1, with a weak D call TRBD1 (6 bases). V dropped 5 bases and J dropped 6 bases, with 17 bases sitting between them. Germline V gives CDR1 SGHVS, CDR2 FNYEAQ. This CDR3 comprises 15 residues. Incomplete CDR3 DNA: TGTGCCAGCAGCCCACCAGGGGCCCGCGGCAATGAG. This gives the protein CASSPPGARGNE. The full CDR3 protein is CASSPPGARGNEQFF. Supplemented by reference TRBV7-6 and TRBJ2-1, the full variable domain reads GAGVSQSPRYKVTKRGQDVALRCDPISGHVSLYWYRQALGQGPEFLTYFNYEAQQDKSGLPNDRFSAERPEGSISTLTIQRTEQRDSAMYRCASSPPGARGNEQFFGPGTRLTVL.

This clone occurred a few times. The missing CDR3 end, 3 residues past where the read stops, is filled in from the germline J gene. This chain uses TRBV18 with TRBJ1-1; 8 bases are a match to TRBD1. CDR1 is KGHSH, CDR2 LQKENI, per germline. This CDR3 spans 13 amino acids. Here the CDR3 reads CASSPQTGEAAFF. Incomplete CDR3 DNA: TGTGCCAGCTCACCTCAGACAGGGGAGGCA.

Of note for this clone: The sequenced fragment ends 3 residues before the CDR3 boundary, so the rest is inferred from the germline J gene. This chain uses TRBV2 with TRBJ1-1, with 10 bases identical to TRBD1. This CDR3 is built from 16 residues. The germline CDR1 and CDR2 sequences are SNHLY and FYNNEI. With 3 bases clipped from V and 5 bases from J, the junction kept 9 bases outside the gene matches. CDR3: CASSERGDRGWTEAFF. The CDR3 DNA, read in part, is TGTGCCAGCAGTGAGAGGGGGGACAGGGGTTGGACTGAA. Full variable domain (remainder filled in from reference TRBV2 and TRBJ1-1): EPEVTQTPSHQVTQMGQEVILRCVPISNHLYFYWYRQILGQKVEFLVSFYNNEISEKSEIFDDQFSVERPDGSNFTLKIRSTKLEDSAMYFCASSERGDRGWTEAFFGQGTRLTVV.